The clone carrying this T cell receptor (beta chain) has only a few counts. Germline CDR1 and CDR2: MNHNY and SVGAGI (reference sequence). The V and J ends lost 6 bases and 1 base respectively, with 9 bases between them. CDR3 length equals 14 residues. The entry originates in a study of blood T cell repertoires in COVID-19. Only in-frame clones appear in the TCRdb table, and some are missing; sequencing was by immunoSEQ multiplex PCR. The table shows 60,000 or so clones, with 82% occurring only once. This chain connects TRBV6-6 to TRBJ2-2, with D perhaps TRBD1 (5 bases). The source material was peripheral blood. The receptor comes from a man in his sixties with acute or convalescent COVID-19. Here the CDR3 reads CASSLTGNTGELFF. DNA of the CDR3: TGTGCCAGCAGCTTAACAGGGAACACCGGGGAGCTGTTTTTT.